Listed here are 21 T cell receptor beta chains from one sample, sequenced in a study of cytomegalovirus exposure and HLA in healthy donors. Vbeta (60) and Jbeta (13) primers were used in the PCR. Generated by immunoSEQ multiplex PCR, the TCRdb table keeps only in-frame clones and is missing some. The table has about 190,000 clones, 85% to 90% seen once. The sample was PBMCs. Source of these receptors: a woman aged 18-29 years in good health and CMV-seronegative.

The V gene is TRBV7-2, the J gene TRBJ2-7; 9 nucleotides agree with TRBD1. Unmatched junction bases numbered 9, after V lost 5 bases and J lost 1 base. The CDR3 sequence is 16 residues long. Per the germline V gene, CDR1 is SGHTA and CDR2 is FQGNSA. The CDR3, as DNA: TGTGCCAGCAGCCGAGCCGGGACAGGGCTTTCCTACGAGCAGTACTTC. Translation: CASSRAGTGLSYEQYF.

The chain couples TRBV7-9 to TRBJ2-7; no clear D gene. This CDR3 comprises 15 residues. V gave up 4 bases and J gave up 6 bases, with 19 bases separating them. Germline V gene lookup returns CDR1 SEHNR and CDR2 FQNEAQ (reference sequence). CDR3 in DNA: TGTGCCAGCAGCTCCTCAGTCCTACGACTCTCCGAGCAGTACTTC. Residues: CASSSSVLRLSEQYF.

The table lists this clone with a few counts. The chain joins TRBV5-4 to TRBJ1-4; D remains unclear. Germline CDR1 SGHNT, CDR2 YYREEE (reference sequence). V was cut by 4 bases and J by 0 bases, with 10 bases left in between. The CDR3 runs 15 residues. The CDR3 DNA sequence: TGTGCCAGCAGCACCAGGCCGGCAACTAATGAAAAACTGTTTTTT. This encodes CASSTRPATNEKLFF.

The chain uses TRBV2 and TRBJ1-1; no reliable D call. Trimming removed 4 bases at V and 0 bases at J, with 6 bases between. Germline V gives CDR1 SNHLY, CDR2 FYNNEI. The CDR3 length is 13 residues. The CDR3 spells CASSGLMNTEAFF. CDR3 DNA sequence: TGTGCCAGCAGTGGCCTAATGAACACTGAAGCTTTCTTT.

This chain uses TRBV4-2 with TRBJ2-2, with 13 bases fitting TRBD2. V lost 3 bases and J lost 5; bases outside the gene matches: 9. There are 18 residues in the CDR3. Germline loops: CDR1 LGHNA, CDR2 YNFKEQ. The CDR3 protein is CASSQELAGGPGTGELFF. The DNA of the CDR3 is TGTGCCAGCAGCCAGGAACTAGCGGGGGGGCCTGGGACCGGGGAGCTGTTTTTT.

The chain couples TRBV6-5 to TRBJ2-7; 11 positions match TRBD2. The trim removed 6 bases at V and 6 bases at J, leaving 7 bases unmatched. The length of the CDR3 is 14 residues. Germline V gene lookup returns CDR1 MNHEY and CDR2 SVGAGI. The chain's CDR3 is CASSLLTSGAEQYF. CDR3 bases: TGTGCCAGCAGCCTTTTGACTAGCGGGGCCGAGCAGTACTTC.

This chain links TRBV15 with TRBJ1-4, with TRBD1 matching over 8 bases. V was clipped by 4 bases and J by 6 bases; unmatched bases: 10. CDR3 size: 16 residues. CDR1 and CDR2 (germline): LNHNV, YYDKDF (reference sequence). CDR3 protein: CATSINPGQGDEKLFF. Here the CDR3 DNA reads TGTGCCACCAGCATAAACCCCGGACAGGGAGATGAAAAACTGTTTTTT.

This clone was observed a few times. This chain uses TRBV6-1 with TRBJ1-4, with 9 bases fitting TRBD1. The CDR3 contains 15 residues. The germline V gene encodes CDR1 MNHNS and CDR2 SASEGT. The junction had 9 bases not matched to a gene; V was cut back by 6 bases and J by 7 bases. CDR3 amino acids: CASSRQGVRSEKLFF. CDR3 coding DNA: TGTGCCAGCAGCAGACAGGGGGTGCGGAGTGAAAAACTGTTTTTT.

The chain employs TRBV5-3 and TRBJ2-7, with D perhaps matching TRBD1 (6 bases). TRBV5-3 is an ORF, with its function uncertain. The CDR3 is 17 residues long. Trimming pared 0 bases from V and 2 bases from J, leaving 18 bases between. The CDR3 region is CARSLVCGGIVPYEQYF. The CDR3 nucleotides read TGTGCCAGAAGCTTGGTTTGTGGGGGCATCGTCCCCTACGAGCAGTACTTC.

The V call is TRBV27, the J call TRBJ2-2; 8 bases are a match to TRBD2. Trimming at V came to 5 bases and at J to 7 bases, leaving 12 bases not matched to a gene. The CDR3 totals 16 residues. Looked up from germline, CDR1 is MNHEY and CDR2 is SMNVEV (reference sequence). The CDR3 DNA is TGTGCCAGCAGTCCTCTAACGGGGGGGCCAATCGGGGAGCTGTTTTTT. Amino acids: CASSPLTGGPIGELFF.

V and J are TRBV5-6 and TRBJ2-5; possible D gene TRBD2, 6 bases. The ends were cut back, 0 bases at V and 5 bases at J, with 23 bases in the middle. The CDR3 covers 18 residues. The germline V gene encodes CDR1 SGHDT and CDR2 YYEEEE. This CDR3 is CASSLGPPGGLQVETQYF. CDR3 coding DNA: TGTGCCAGCAGCTTGGGCCCCCCCGGAGGGTTGCAAGTGGAGACCCAGTACTTC.

This chain links TRBV4-2 with TRBJ1-4, with 10 nucleotides matching TRBD1. Germline V CDR1 and CDR2: LGHNA, YNFKEQ. CDR3 size: 15 residues. With 3 bases clipped from V and 5 bases from J, the junction kept 3 bases outside the gene matches. This CDR3 is CASSQAGQGNEKLFF. CDR3 in DNA: TGTGCCAGCAGCCAGGCGGGACAGGGGAATGAAAAACTGTTTTTT.

This rearrangement joins TRBV9 to TRBJ2-1, with TRBD1 as a possible D gene (5 bases). The germline V and J ends were trimmed by 1 base and 5 bases, with 16 bases remaining between them. The CDR3 covers 16 residues. Germline CDR1 SGDLS, CDR2 YYNGEE. DNA for the CDR3: TGTGCCAGCAGCGTAAGGGGTGTCGGCGAGGACAATGAGCAGTTCTTC. This translates into CASSVRGVGEDNEQFF.

This chain joins TRBV6-4 and TRBJ1-2, with 7 bases that match TRBD1. Trimming removed 5 bases from V and 8 bases from J; junction bases left unmatched: 14. The CDR3 is made up of 15 amino acids. The germline CDR1 and CDR2 sequences are MRHNA and SNTAGT. Written as DNA, the CDR3 is TGTGCCAGCAGTATGAGACAGGGCCCATCTAAGGGCTACACCTTC. Its translation is CASSMRQGPSKGYTF.

V usage is TRBV7-2 and J usage is TRBJ2-5, with D tentatively TRBD2 (5 bases). The CDR3 extends over 13 amino acids. V was pared by 1 base and J by 5 bases, with 8 bases between. Per the germline V gene, CDR1 is SGHTA and CDR2 is FQGNSA. In nucleotides, the CDR3 is TGTGCCAGCAGCTTAGGGGTAGCGGAGACCCAGTACTTC. Amino acid sequence: CASSLGVAETQYF. Full variable domain (outside the CDR3, taken from reference TRBV7-2 and TRBJ2-5): GAGVSQSPSNKVTEKGKDVELRCDPISGHTALYWYRQSLGQGLEFLIYFQGNSAPDKSGLPSDRFSAERTGGSVSTLTIQRTQQEDSAVYLCASSLGVAETQYFGPGTRLLVL.

The CDR3 nucleotides read TGTGCCAGCAGTTTATCAGGGGAAGGGCAGGGGATTTCTGGGGCCAACGTCCTGACTTTC. This sequence encodes CASSLSGEGQGISGANVLTF. The V call is TRBV27, the J call TRBJ2-6; D might be TRBD1 (6 bases). This CDR3 contains 20 residues. The ends were cut back, 0 bases at V and 1 base at J, with 19 bases in the middle. Per germline, CDR1 MNHEY and CDR2 SMNVEV (reference sequence).

The rearrangement uses TRBV5-6 and TRBJ2-5, with TRBD1 matching over 10 bases. The trim removed 2 bases at V and 2 bases at J, leaving 3 bases unmatched. There are 15 residues in the CDR3. Germline V CDR1 and CDR2: SGHDT, YYEEEE. CDR3 sequence (DNA): TGTGCCAGCAGCTTCCGGACAGGGGGGCAAGAGACCCAGTACTTC. It encodes CASSFRTGGQETQYF.

The CDR3 coding sequence is TGCGCCAGCAGCCCGGCAGCGGGGGGTAGGGATGAGCAGTTCTTC. Translated, it gives CASSPAAGGRDEQFF. This chain links TRBV4-1 with TRBJ2-1, with 9 bases identical to TRBD2. The CDR3 length is 15 residues. The V and J ends lost 4 bases and 8 bases, in that order; junction bases with no gene match: 9. The germline gives CDR1 MGHRA, CDR2 YSYEKL.

The chain carries TRBV6-1 and TRBJ2-2; weak D call: TRBD1 (6 bases). The ends were cut back, 4 bases at V and 7 bases at J, with 10 bases in the middle. Germline V gene lookup returns CDR1 MNHNS and CDR2 SASEGT. There are 13 residues in the CDR3. The CDR3 bases are TGTGCCAGCAGTGGCCAGGGGAACGGGGAGCTGTTTTTT. Its protein is CASSGQGNGELFF.

The V call is TRBV5-1, the J call TRBJ2-7; 7 positions agree with TRBD2. The V and J ends lost 4 bases and 4 bases, in that order; junction bases with no gene match: 2. Germline CDR1 is SGHRS and CDR2 is YFSETQ. There are 12 residues in the CDR3. For the CDR3, the DNA is TGCGCCAGCAGCCCGGGGGGTTACGAGCAGTACTTC. This codes for CASSPGGYEQYF.

The chain uses TRBV11-3 and TRBJ1-4; the D is unclear. This CDR3 comprises 15 residues. V lost 4 bases, J lost 8 bases, and 17 bases lay in between. Germline loops: CDR1 SGHNT, CDR2 YENEEA. CDR3 region: CASSSEGTYGEKLFF. In DNA form, the CDR3 reads TGTGCCAGCAGCTCGGAGGGCACATATGGGGAAAAACTGTTTTTT.